This TCR beta chain appears in the sequencing data of a study of monozygotic twins with inflammatory bowel disease. Study-level results: Using the inverse Simpson index, IBD patients had lower TCRbeta diversity than healthy co-twins. T cell subtypes were not distinguishable in this analysis.

In regard to this clonotype: No antigen is known for it.

TCRdb reanalyzed the 5' RACE reads, giving one entry per CDR3 protein sequence and no DNA. This sample's table reports a few hundred thousand distinct CDR3 sequences. The blood volume drawn from each donor was 2 to 3 ml. Investigators extracted total RNA from whole blood and did not sort T cells. The origin of this receptor is a human donor with ulcerative colitis or Crohn's disease, or a healthy co-twin of an affected twin (not recorded which). What was sequenced was blood.

CDR3 sequence: CASSRMGVEAFF. The V and J genes are TRBV12-3 or TRBV12-4 and TRBJ1-1; the TCRdb call, TRBD1, lacks DNA for checking. CDR3 length: 12 residues.